Listed below are T cell receptor beta chains from one sample, sequenced in a study of T cells in Graves' hyperthyroidism and ophthalmopathy. TCRdb itself ran the multiplex PCR reads through MiXCR, one entry per CDR3 protein. The sample lists about 360,000 distinct CDR3 sequences, around 13% occurring once. The sequenced material came from blood. The receptors shown here come from a young woman with Graves' hyperthyroidism. CDR3s include the opening cysteine and the closing phenylalanine or tryptophan. Fields, in order: D gene, clone size, J gene, V gene, CDR3 protein, CDR3 DNA. A D gene is named only where the DNA matches it firmly. Clone sizes are shown as once, few, many or a size class.

d_call: TRBD1; clone_size: many; j_call: TRBJ1-2; v_call: TRBV15; cdr3_aa: CATSDPGTGGAEGYGYTF; cdr3_nt: TGTGCCACCAGCGACCCCGGGACAGGGGGCGCGGAAGGCTATGGCTACACCTTC
d_call: TRBD1; clone_size: few; j_call: TRBJ1-6; v_call: TRBV9; cdr3_aa: CASSGSGTDYSPLHF; cdr3_nt: TGTGCCAGCAGCGGCTCCGGGACAGACTATTCACCCCTCCACTTT
d_call: .; clone_size: many; j_call: TRBJ2-1; v_call: TRBV24-1; cdr3_aa: CATSDFNEQFF; cdr3_nt: TGTGCCACCAGTGACTTCAATGAGCAGTTCTTC
d_call: .; clone_size: many; j_call: TRBJ2-1; v_call: TRBV7-2; cdr3_aa: CASSTQSSANNEQFF; cdr3_nt: TGTGCCAGCAGCACCCAATCTAGCGCCAACAATGAGCAGTTCTTC
d_call: .; clone_size: many; j_call: TRBJ1-1; v_call: TRBV28; cdr3_aa: CASSGQPRETEAFF; cdr3_nt: TGTGCCAGCAGTGGGCAACCCCGGGAGACTGAAGCTTTCTTT
d_call: TRBD2; clone_size: many; j_call: TRBJ2-1; v_call: TRBV12-3/TRBV12-4; cdr3_aa: CASIPGLEVYEQFF; cdr3_nt: TGTGCCAGCATTCCGGGACTAGAAGTCTATGAGCAGTTCTTC
d_call: TRBD1; clone_size: many; j_call: TRBJ2-2; v_call: TRBV18; cdr3_aa: CASSLRDRAISGELFF; cdr3_nt: TGTGCCAGCTCACTACGGGACAGAGCGATTTCCGGGGAGCTGTTTTTT
d_call: .; clone_size: few; j_call: TRBJ1-1; v_call: TRBV19; cdr3_aa: CASTSQWLNTEAFF; cdr3_nt: TGTGCCAGTACCTCCCAGTGGCTCAACACTGAAGCTTTCTTT
d_call: .; clone_size: many; j_call: TRBJ1-5; v_call: TRBV12-3/TRBV12-4; cdr3_aa: CASRRGLDQPQHF; cdr3_nt: TGTGCCAGCAGAAGGGGATTGGATCAGCCCCAGCATTTT
d_call: .; clone_size: many; j_call: TRBJ2-1; v_call: TRBV11-2; cdr3_aa: CASSWRGVGALRYNEQFF; cdr3_nt: TGTGCCAGCAGCTGGAGGGGGGTGGGGGCCCTGCGGTACAATGAGCAGTTCTTC
d_call: TRBD1; clone_size: many; j_call: TRBJ2-1; v_call: TRBV2; cdr3_aa: CASTPGQAGIVVGNEQFF; cdr3_nt: TGTGCCAGCACCCCAGGACAGGCCGGTATCGTTGTGGGGAATGAGCAGTTCTTC
d_call: .; clone_size: many; j_call: TRBJ1-1; v_call: TRBV5-1; cdr3_aa: CASSLATLGLHTEAFF; cdr3_nt: TGCGCCAGCAGCTTGGCGACCCTTGGGCTCCACACTGAAGCTTTCTTT
d_call: .; clone_size: few; j_call: TRBJ2-6; v_call: TRBV4-1; cdr3_aa: CASSQHPSGANVLTF; cdr3_nt: TGCGCCAGCAGCCAACATCCCTCTGGGGCCAACGTCCTGACTTTC
d_call: .; clone_size: many; j_call: TRBJ1-1; v_call: TRBV6-6; cdr3_aa: CASSYSRTTEAFF; cdr3_nt: TGTGCCAGCAGTTACTCCAGGACCACTGAAGCTTTCTTT